A selection of T cell receptor beta chains follows, all from one sample in a study of cytomegalovirus exposure and HLA in healthy donors. Produced via immunoSEQ multiplex PCR; TCRdb's table is partial and in-frame only. Here the sample spans tens of thousands of clones, 45% to 55% being singletons. The sequenced sample was PBMCs. Receptors were obtained from a woman in her thirties or forties in good health and CMV-seropositive. CDR3s include the opening cysteine and the closing phenylalanine or tryptophan. The order of the fields is D gene, V gene, clone size, J gene, CDR3 DNA, CDR3 protein. The D gene is left open where the match is weak. Rows give clone size only sometimes, using once, few, many, or a class for an expanded clone.

TRBD2	TRBV4-2	few	TRBJ2-1	TGTGCCAGCAGCCAAGGAGCGGGGGCGATGTACAATGAGCAGTTCTTC	CASSQGAGAMYNEQFF
.	TRBV5-5	.	TRBJ2-3	TGTGCCAGCAGCTTGTCTGGGGCCGCAGATACGCAGTATTTT	CASSLSGAADTQYF
TRBD2	TRBV5-6	.	TRBJ2-1	TGTGCCAGCAGCTTCTCGACTAGCGGGGGGGCCGGTGAGCAGTTCTTC	CASSFSTSGGAGEQFF
.	TRBV28	.	TRBJ1-5	TGTGCCAGCAGTACTGGCAATCAGCCCCAGCATTTT	CASSTGNQPQHF
.	TRBV5-1	.	TRBJ2-1	TGCGCCAGCAGCCGCGATTCATCCAATGAGCAGTTCTTC	CASSRDSSNEQFF
TRBD1	TRBV10-3	.	TRBJ1-2	TGTGCCATCAGTGCCGGGACAGGGGGTGGCTACACCTTC	CAISAGTGGGYTF
.	TRBV28	few	TRBJ1-4	TGTGCCAGCAGTGCCCGAGGCGAAAAACTGTTTTTT	CASSARGEKLFF
.	TRBV19	.	TRBJ1-6	TGTGCCAGTCGGGGTGCGGTCTCCTATAATTCACCCCTCCACTTT	CASRGAVSYNSPLHF
.	TRBV27	.	TRBJ1-1	TGTGCCAGCAGTTTATACCGGGAGCAGGGCACTGAAGCTTTCTTT	CASSLYREQGTEAFF
.	TRBV6-5	.	TRBJ1-1	TGTGCCAGCAGTTACTCGGGGGCTTTGATGAACACTGAAGCTTTCTTT	CASSYSGALMNTEAFF
TRBD2	TRBV5-1	.	TRBJ2-1	TGCGCCAGCAGCCCATCTAGCGGGGGGGTCCCTCTTGAGCAGTTCTTC	CASSPSSGGVPLEQFF
.	TRBV5-6	.	TRBJ1-1	TGTGCCAGCAGCTTGGCGATGGAGGAGGGTGAAGCTTTCTTT	CASSLAMEEGEAFF
.	TRBV4-2	.	TRBJ2-4	TGTGCCAGCAGCCAAGGGCAGGGGACCTACAAAAACATTCAGTACTTC	CASSQGQGTYKNIQYF
TRBD2	TRBV5-6	few	TRBJ2-5	TGTGCCAGCAGCTTGGCAGGACTAGCGGGTGACGAGACCCAGTACTTC	CASSLAGLAGDETQYF
TRBD1	TRBV6-6	many	TRBJ2-7	TGTGCCAGCAGTTGGACAGGCGACGAGCAGTACTTC	CASSWTGDEQYF
TRBD2	TRBV9	few	TRBJ2-1	TGTGCCAGCAGCGTTAGCGGGGGAAACAATGAGCAGTTCTTC	CASSVSGGNNEQFF
.	TRBV30	.	TRBJ2-3	TGTGCCTGGGCCCACGGGACTAGCACAGATACGCAGTATTTT	CAWAHGTSTDTQYF
.	TRBV6-6	.	TRBJ1-4	TGTGCCAGCAGCTCCCTGGGCTTACTTAATGAAAAACTGTTTTTT	CASSSLGLLNEKLFF
.	TRBV30	.	TRBJ1-5	TGTGCCTGGAGATCGCAGGGGACCAATCAGCCCCAGCATTTT	CAWRSQGTNQPQHF
.	TRBV28	.	TRBJ2-7	TGTGCCAGCAGTTTTCCGGAGGCCAGGAGAATCTCCTACGAGCAGTACTTC	CASSFPEARRISYEQYF
TRBD1	TRBV7-2	few	TRBJ1-2	TGTGCCAGCAGCCATGGACAGGCTAGAGATGGCTACACCTTC	CASSHGQARDGYTF
TRBD2	TRBV7-2	.	TRBJ2-1	TGTGCCAGCAGCTTTAGCGGGGGTATTTACAATGAGCAGTTCTTC	CASSFSGGIYNEQFF
.	TRBV5-6	.	TRBJ2-4	TGTGCCAGCGAAAGGACAGCGAAAAACATTCAGTACTTC	CASERTAKNIQYF
.	TRBV11-2	.	TRBJ2-1	TGTGCCAGCAGCTTAGAATATTGGGCCAGCTCCTACAATGAGCAGTTCTTC	CASSLEYWASSYNEQFF
TRBD1	TRBV4-3	.	TRBJ2-2	TGCGCCAGCAGCCGGGACCCGGGACAGTCCACCGGGGAGCTGTTTTTT	CASSRDPGQSTGELFF
TRBD1	TRBV13	.	TRBJ2-7	TGTGCCAGCAGCGAACAGGGGGCGACCGAGCAGTACTTC	CASSEQGATEQYF